This T cell receptor beta chain was recorded in a study of blood T cell repertoires in COVID-19. Across the whole study: COVID-19 samples collected from the United States, Italy and Spain covered acute and convalescent phases. PBMCs, B-cell-depleted T cells, or T cells were the source of the cDNA or gDNA that made up the material.

This clone was seen once. V lost 5 bases to trimming and J lost 3 bases; unmatched junction nucleotides: 5. The CDR3 has 15 amino acids. Germline V gene lookup returns CDR1 SGHNT and CDR2 YENEEA. The assay was immunoSEQ multiplex PCR, and TCRdb's table has in-frame clones only and misses some. Found here are about 250,000 clones, about 80% of them singletons; the top ten hold approximately 4.4%. This chain links TRBV11-3 with TRBJ2-3, with 10 bases aligning to TRBD2. The source material was peripheral blood. This receptor was obtained from a man between 50 and 59 years old with active or convalescent COVID-19. The chain's CDR3 is CASSHSGGPTDTQYF. CDR3 DNA sequence: TGTGCCAGCAGCCATAGCGGGGGGCCTACAGATACGCAGTATTTT.